This T cell receptor beta chain was sequenced for a study of T cell changes during pregnancy in multiple sclerosis. V gave up 4 bases and J gave up 12 bases, with 23 bases separating them. Germline V gives CDR1 SGHNT, CDR2 YYREEE (reference sequence). There are 15 residues in the CDR3. Here immunoSEQ multiplex PCR was the method, and the copy in TCRdb shows in-frame clones only, minus some. The data show about 24,000 clones, more than 70% seen once. Here the sequenced sample was CD4+ T cells from peripheral blood mononuclear cells, taken in the first trimester of pregnancy. The sequence came from a female donor in good health, enrolled as a control in a pregnancy study. The V gene is TRBV5-4, the J gene TRBJ2-1; D is possibly TRBD1 (6 bases). DNA for the CDR3: TGTGCCAGCAGCCCAAGTCAGGGGCTGGTATCATGGCAGTTCTTC. Translated: CASSPSQGLVSWQFF.